Presented here are 18 T cell receptor beta chains from one specimen sequenced in a study of vaccination and CD4 T cells after COVID-19. With the Oncomine TCR Beta short-read assay, DNA from cultured CD4+ T cells was sequenced. TCRdb re-called the PCR reads through MiXCR, storing one row per CDR3 protein. The sample has about 12,000 distinct CDR3 sequences, 35% to 45% seen once. Treatment indicated: approximately nine-day PBMC culture with coronavirus spike peptide pools or control peptides (ViraFEST assay). Their antigens remain unidentified. The sequenced sample was cultured CD4+ T cells from blood. The origin of the receptors is a human donor with COVID-19.

The chain uses TRBV6-2 or TRBV6-3 and TRBJ1-2, with 8 bases matching TRBD1. J lost 5 bases, V lost 5 bases, and 10 bases had no gene match. CDR1 is MNHEY, CDR2 SVGEGT, per germline. The CDR3 extends over 15 amino acids. In DNA, the CDR3 is TGTGCCAGCAGTGACTGGACAGGGAACTTTTATGGCTACACCTTC. It codes for CASSDWTGNFYGYTF.

The chain combines TRBV27 with TRBJ2-2; weak D call: TRBD2 (5 bases). Trimming took 3 bases from V and 4 from J, leaving 9 bases between them. Looked up from germline, CDR1 is MNHEY and CDR2 is SMNVEV (reference sequence). The length of the CDR3 is 14 residues. The CDR3 DNA is TGTGCCAGCAGTTTCGGGGTTATCACCGGGGAGCTGTTTTTT. As protein: CASSFGVITGELFF.

The chain links TRBV7-2 to TRBJ2-1; D might be TRBD1 or TRBD2, each matching 6 bases. Trimming cost V 7 bases and J 2 bases, with 15 bases left between them. The CDR3 consists of 15 residues. Germline loops: CDR1 SGHTA, CDR2 FQGNSA. The CDR3 DNA follows: TGTGCCAGCAACATAGGAGGGGGACCCTACAATGAGCAGTTCTTC. Protein: CASNIGGGPYNEQFF.

In this sample, this clonotype is large. V usage is TRBV7-8 and J usage is TRBJ2-7, with TRBD2 as a possible D gene (6 bases). V gave up 5 bases and J gave up 1 base, with 15 bases separating them. CDR1 and CDR2 (germline): SGHVS, FQNEAQ. This CDR3 comprises 15 residues. In DNA form, the CDR3 reads TGTGCCAGCAGCCCAAGTCCGGGGGAGTCCTACGAGCAGTACTTC. Translating it yields CASSPSPGESYEQYF.

The CDR3 is CASSATPGSEAFF. CDR3 coding DNA: TGTGCCAGTAGTGCCACCCCAGGGTCTGAAGCTTTCTTT. V gene TRBV19 combines with J gene TRBJ1-1, with D perhaps matching TRBD1 (5 bases). This CDR3 has 13 amino acids. Trimming left V 5 bases short and J 6 bases short, with 13 bases between. The germline V gene encodes CDR1 LNHDA and CDR2 SQIVND (reference sequence). Supplemented by reference TRBV19 and TRBJ1-1, the full variable domain reads DGGITQSPKYLFRKEGQNVTLSCEQNLNHDAMYWYRQDPGQGLRLIYYSQIVNDFQKGDIAEGYSVSREKKESFPLTVTSAQKNPTAFYLCASSATPGSEAFFGQGTRLTVV.

This clonotype was detected a few times. The chain employs TRBV6-2 or TRBV6-3 and TRBJ1-5; D is ambiguous. Germline V gene data show CDR1 as MNHEY and CDR2 as SVGEGT. Trimming shortened V by 8 bases and J by 4 bases, and 12 bases separated the two germline ends. The CDR3 extends over 13 amino acids. DNA of the CDR3: TGTGCCAGCGCCGGGGAGCAAAATCAGCCCCAGCATTTT. Its translation is CASAGEQNQPQHF.

The V gene is TRBV7-2, the J gene TRBJ2-2; D is perhaps TRBD1 (6 bases). CDR1 is SGHTA and CDR2 is FQGNSA in the germline V gene. The CDR3 consists of 14 residues. V lost 3 bases and J lost 2, with 7 bases in between. CDR3: CASSLTGNTGELFF. Here the CDR3 DNA reads TGTGCCAGCAGCTTGACAGGCAACACCGGGGAGCTGTTTTTT. Together with reference TRBV7-2 and TRBJ2-2, the CDR3 gives the full variable domain: GAGVSQSPSNKVTEKGKDVELRCDPISGHTALYWYRQSLGQGLEFLIYFQGNSAPDKSGLPSDRFSAERTGGSVSTLTIQRTQQEDSAVYLCASSLTGNTGELFFGEGSRLTVL.

The gene calls are TRBV11-1 and TRBJ2-7, with D perhaps being TRBD1 or TRBD2 (5 bases each). The germline CDR1 and CDR2 sequences are SGHAT and FQDESV (reference sequence). Trimming removed 4 bases at V and 0 bases at J, with 10 bases between. There are 14 residues in the CDR3. The CDR3 region is CASSWDGRSYEQYF. CDR3 nucleotides: TGTGCCAGCAGCTGGGACGGACGCTCCTACGAGCAGTACTTC.

As DNA, the CDR3 is TGCGCCAGCAGCCAAGATCTAACGGGCAATCAGCCCCAGCATTTT. It codes for CASSQDLTGNQPQHF. This sequence joins TRBV4-3 and TRBJ1-5; no clear D. Germline V gives CDR1 LGHNA, CDR2 YSLEER. The V and J ends lost 0 bases and 2 bases respectively, with 8 bases between them. This CDR3 has 15 amino acids.

There are a few counts of this clonotype. The rearrangement joins TRBV5-1 to TRBJ1-2; D may be TRBD1 (5 bases). The CDR3 is 13 residues long. CDR1 is SGHRS and CDR2 is YFSETQ in the germline V gene. With 2 bases removed from V and 1 base from J, the gap between germline ends came to 6 bases. In nucleotides, the CDR3 is TGCGCCAGCAGCTTACAGGATAACTATGGCTACACCTTC. Encoded protein: CASSLQDNYGYTF.

This chain links TRBV10-3 with TRBJ1-2; 8 bases are shared with TRBD1. Germline CDR1 ENHRY, CDR2 SYGVKD. The CDR3 sequence is 14 residues long. The trim removed 2 bases at V and 4 bases at J, leaving 3 bases unmatched. The CDR3 here is CAISEGTGPYGYTF. In DNA, the CDR3 is TGTGCCATCAGTGAGGGGACAGGCCCCTATGGCTACACCTTC.

The sample holds a few counts of this clonotype. CDR3 sequence: CASSYQGRDGNEQFF. CDR3 nucleotides: TGTGCCAGCAGTTACCAGGGCAGGGATGGCAATGAGCAGTTCTTC. The chain is built from TRBV6-5 and TRBJ2-1, with D maybe TRBD1 (5 bases). The CDR3 totals 15 residues. Germline V gene sequence: CDR1 MNHEY, CDR2 SVGAGI. The V end lost 2 bases, the J end lost 6 bases, and 14 bases lay between the germline ends.

This clonotype was seen a handful of times. J is TRBJ1-5 and V is TRBV7-6; the D gene is possibly TRBD1 (5 bases). The CDR3 is 18 residues long. CDR1 SGHVS and CDR2 FNYEAQ come from the germline V gene. Trimming took off 2 bases at V and 2 bases at J, with 19 bases between the two ends. The CDR3 DNA reads as TGTGCCAGCAGCTTAACCCCCGGGGCAAACGGCGGCAATCAGCCCCAGCATTTT. This sequence encodes CASSLTPGANGGNQPQHF.

The chain employs TRBV6-5 and TRBJ2-5; no definite D call. Trimming cost V 2 bases and J 2 bases, with 9 bases left between them. The CDR3 runs to 14 residues. CDR1 is MNHEY and CDR2 is SVGAGI in the germline V gene. The CDR3 nucleotides are TGTGCCAGCAGTTACCCGGGCAGACAAGAGACCCAGTACTTC. This sequence encodes CASSYPGRQETQYF.

The rearrangement links TRBV12-3 or TRBV12-4 to TRBJ2-7; 9 nucleotides match TRBD2. There are 13 residues in the CDR3. The V gene end was trimmed by 6 bases and the J gene end by 6 bases; junction bases not matched to a gene: 6. The CDR3 is CASSKLSGGEQYF. CDR3 coding DNA: TGTGCCAGCAGCAAGCTTAGCGGGGGCGAGCAGTACTTC.

The rearrangement joins TRBV25-1 to TRBJ1-1; D remains ambiguous. Per the germline V gene, CDR1 is MGHDK and CDR2 is SYGVNS. V lost 4 bases, J lost 6 bases, and 15 bases lay in between. The CDR3 is 14 amino acids. CDR3 bases: TGTGCCAGCAGTGCCCGGACGGGAAGGGCTGAAGCTTTCTTT. Translation: CASSARTGRAEAFF.

This clonotype was detected a few times. The genes are TRBV7-3 and TRBJ2-3; D remains unclear. This CDR3 region has 14 residues. Trimming took 4 bases from V and 5 from J, leaving 13 bases between them. Germline V lookup: CDR1 SGHTA, CDR2 FQGTGA. The CDR3 sequence is CASSSLKEGDTQYF. CDR3 nucleotide sequence: TGTGCCAGCAGCTCCCTCAAGGAAGGAGATACGCAGTATTTT.

The rearrangement uses TRBV15 and TRBJ2-3; no definite D call. Trimming pared 0 bases from V and 4 bases from J, leaving 5 bases between. The CDR3 covers 13 residues. From germline, CDR1 is LNHNV and CDR2 YYDKDF (reference sequence). The CDR3: CATSRDRADTQYF. In DNA form, the CDR3 reads TGTGCCACCAGCAGAGATCGGGCAGATACGCAGTATTTT.